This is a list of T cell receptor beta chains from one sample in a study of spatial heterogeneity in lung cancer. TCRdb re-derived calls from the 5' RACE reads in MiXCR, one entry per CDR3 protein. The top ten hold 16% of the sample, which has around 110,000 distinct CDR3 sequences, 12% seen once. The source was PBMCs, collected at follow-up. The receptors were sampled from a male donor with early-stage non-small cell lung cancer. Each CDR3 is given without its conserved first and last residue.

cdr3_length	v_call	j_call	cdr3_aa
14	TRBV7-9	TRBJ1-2	ASSLDGSRVFYGYT
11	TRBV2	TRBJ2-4	ASARSFANIQY
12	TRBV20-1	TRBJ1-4	SARVGGRHEKLF
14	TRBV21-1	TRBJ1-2	ASSKEGARDNYGYT
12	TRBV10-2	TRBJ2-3	ASQRQGASDTQY
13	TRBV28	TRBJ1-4	ASSLPTGRREKLF
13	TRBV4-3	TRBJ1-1	ASSQVHRMNTEAF
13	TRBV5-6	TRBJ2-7	ASSLAEQNLYEQY
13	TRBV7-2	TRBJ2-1	ASSPTSGGGNEQF
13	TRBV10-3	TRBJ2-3	AIRASGGGTDTQY
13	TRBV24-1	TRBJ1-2	ATSASGTGGYGYT
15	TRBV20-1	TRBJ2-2	SASSRERRGNTGELF
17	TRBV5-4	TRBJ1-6	ASSLEAGRAPNYNSPLH
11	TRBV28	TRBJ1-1	ASSPGGRPEAF
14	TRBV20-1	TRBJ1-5	SASTQGAMGNQPQH
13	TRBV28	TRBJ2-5	ASSSPRGAEETQY
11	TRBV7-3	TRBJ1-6	ASSGQTVTPLH
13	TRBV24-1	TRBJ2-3	ATSLTGPSTDTQY
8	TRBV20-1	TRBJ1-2	SARGGGYT
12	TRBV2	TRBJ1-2	ARISDRGAGGYT
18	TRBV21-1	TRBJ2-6	ATPQFRDRGKSSGANVLT
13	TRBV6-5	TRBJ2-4	ASSAYRLAKNIQY
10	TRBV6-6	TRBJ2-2	ASSYKVGELF
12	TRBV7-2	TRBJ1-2	ASSAGGSKDGYT
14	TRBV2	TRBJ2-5	ASSEAPVRGQETQY
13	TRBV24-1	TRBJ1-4	ATSDGLGVNEKLF
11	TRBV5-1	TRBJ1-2	ASSFGTVDGYT
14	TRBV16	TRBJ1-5	ASSQFARGRNQPQH
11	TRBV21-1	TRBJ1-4	ASSKVGIRKLF
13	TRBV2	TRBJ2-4	ASSEGSTPGGIQY
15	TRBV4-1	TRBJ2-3	ASSRVGDFSSTDTQY
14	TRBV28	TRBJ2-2	ASTITRTLNTGELF
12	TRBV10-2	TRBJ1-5	ASSGTDWGQPQH
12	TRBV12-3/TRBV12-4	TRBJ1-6	ASSLGQANSPLH
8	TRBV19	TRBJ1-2	AIDSSGYT
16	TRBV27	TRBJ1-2	ASSLTPGLRAADYGYT
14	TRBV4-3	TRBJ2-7	ASSQGTGTDSYEQY
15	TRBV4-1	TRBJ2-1	ASTKIGRGPTYNEQF
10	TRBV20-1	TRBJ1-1	SASHQGTEAF
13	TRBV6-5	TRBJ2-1	ASSPRGQAYNEQF
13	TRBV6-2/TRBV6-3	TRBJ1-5	ASSWTGLGNQPQH